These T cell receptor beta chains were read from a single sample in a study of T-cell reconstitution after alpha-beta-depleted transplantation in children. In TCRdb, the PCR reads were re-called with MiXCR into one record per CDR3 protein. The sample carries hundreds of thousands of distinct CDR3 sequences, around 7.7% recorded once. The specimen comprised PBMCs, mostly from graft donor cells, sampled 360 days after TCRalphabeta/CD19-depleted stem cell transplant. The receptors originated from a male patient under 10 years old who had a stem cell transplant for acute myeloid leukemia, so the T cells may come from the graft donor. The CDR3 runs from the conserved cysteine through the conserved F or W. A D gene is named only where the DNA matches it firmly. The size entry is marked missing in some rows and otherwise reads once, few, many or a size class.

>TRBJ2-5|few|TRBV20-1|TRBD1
TGCAGTGCTATGGGTCGGAAAGGGGACAGGGGTTTGGAGACCCAGTACTTC
CSAMGRKGDRGLETQYF
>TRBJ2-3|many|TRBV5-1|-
TGCGCCAGCAGCTTCCAAAGGGATACGCAGTATTTT
CASSFQRDTQYF
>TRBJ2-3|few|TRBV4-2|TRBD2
TGTGCCAGCAGCCTGACCGCGGGAGGACCCCGGGATACGCAGTATTTT
CASSLTAGGPRDTQYF
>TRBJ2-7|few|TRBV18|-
TGTGCCAGCTCCCCCACGTTTGGGGACGAGCAGTACTTC
CASSPTFGDEQYF
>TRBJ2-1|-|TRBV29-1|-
TGCAGCGTTGCACCAGCCTACAATGAGCAGTTCTTC
CSVAPAYNEQFF
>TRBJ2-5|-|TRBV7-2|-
TGTGCCAGCAGCGCCGGCCCCAGTGGGGGGGAGACCCAGTACTTC
CASSAGPSGGETQYF
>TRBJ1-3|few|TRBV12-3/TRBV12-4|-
TGTGCCAGCAGTTTTCCCAACTACCCCTCTGGAAACACCATATATTTT
CASSFPNYPSGNTIYF
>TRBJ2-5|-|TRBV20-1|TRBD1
TGCAGTGCGACCCAGGGGGCAGGGACCCAGTACTTC
CSATQGAGTQYF
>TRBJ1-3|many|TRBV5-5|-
TGTGCCAGCAGCTCTCAGGGGTATGGAAACACCATATATTTT
CASSSQGYGNTIYF
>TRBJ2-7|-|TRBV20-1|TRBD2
TGCAGTGCCACTGCATTTTACATGGGCCTAGCGGGGTCCTACGAGCAGTACTTC
CSATAFYMGLAGSYEQYF
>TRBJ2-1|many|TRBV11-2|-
TGTGCCAGCAGCTTAGGGGACACCCTCAATGAGCAGTTCTTC
CASSLGDTLNEQFF
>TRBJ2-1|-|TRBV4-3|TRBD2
TGCGCCAGCAGCCACTACCCCTGGGGGCTAGCGGGAGGGTACAATGAGCAGTTCTTC
CASSHYPWGLAGGYNEQFF
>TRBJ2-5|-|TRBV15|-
TGTGCCACCAGCAGACTTTCACCCCTCCAAGAGACCCAGTACTTC
CATSRLSPLQETQYF
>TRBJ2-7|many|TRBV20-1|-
TGCAGTGCTAGGGATCTTGCAGGAGAAACCTACGAGCAGTACTTC
CSARDLAGETYEQYF
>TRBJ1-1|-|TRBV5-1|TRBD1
TGCGCCAGCAGCTTAATGGGTTACGGACAGGGGGCCGTGACTGAAGCTTTCTTT
CASSLMGYGQGAVTEAFF
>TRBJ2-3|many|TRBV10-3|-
TGTGCCATCAGTGATCTTGGCCGAGCGGGAGATACGCAGTATTTT
CAISDLGRAGDTQYF
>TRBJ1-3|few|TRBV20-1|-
TGCAGTGCCCCAGACAGGCGCTCTGGAAACACCATATATTTT
CSAPDRRSGNTIYF
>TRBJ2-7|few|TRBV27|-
TGTGCCAGCAGTGTCCAAGGCTACGAGCAGTACTTC
CASSVQGYEQYF
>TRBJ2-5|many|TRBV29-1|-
TGCAGCGGTTTGGCAGGGGATGAAACCCAGTACTTC
CSGLAGDETQYF
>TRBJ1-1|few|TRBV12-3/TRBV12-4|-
TGTGCCAGCAGCCCGCAGGGAGTGGTCACTGAAGCTTTCTTT
CASSPQGVVTEAFF
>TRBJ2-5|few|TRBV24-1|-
TGTGCCACCAGTGACAATAGGGGGGAGGAGGAGACCCAGTACTTC
CATSDNRGEEETQYF
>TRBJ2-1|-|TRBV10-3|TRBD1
TGTGCCGCGTGGGGGGACAGGGAAAGCGGTGAGCAGTTCTTC
CAAWGDRESGEQFF
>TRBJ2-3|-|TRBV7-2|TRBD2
TGTGCCAGCAGCCTACTAGCGGGAGTATGGGGGTTGTATTTT
CASSLLAGVWGLYF
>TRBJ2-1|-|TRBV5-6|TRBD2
TGTGCCAGCAGCTTGGTCGGCCTAGCGGGGTACAATGAGCAGTTCTTC
CASSLVGLAGYNEQFF
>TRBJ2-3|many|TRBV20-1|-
TGCAGTGCTAGAGCGGAAGGGGGTACGCAGTATTTT
CSARAEGGTQYF
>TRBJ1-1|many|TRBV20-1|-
TGCAGTGCTAGAGACGGTAGGGGTACTGAAGCTTTCTTT
CSARDGRGTEAFF
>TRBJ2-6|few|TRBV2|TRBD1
TGTGCCAGCAGAAACAGGGGGGGGGCCAACGTCCTGACTTTC
CASRNRGGANVLTF
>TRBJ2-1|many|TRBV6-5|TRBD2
TGTGCCAGCAGTCCAAGGACTAGCGGGACCTACAATGAGCAGTTCTTC
CASSPRTSGTYNEQFF
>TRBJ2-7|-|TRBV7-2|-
TGTGCCAGCAGGGGATATGACACGAAAGGCTACGAGCAGTACTTC
CASRGYDTKGYEQYF
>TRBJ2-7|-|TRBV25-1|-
TGTGCCAGCAGTGACGTCGGGGCGGTTAGCTCCTACGAGCAGTACTTC
CASSDVGAVSSYEQYF
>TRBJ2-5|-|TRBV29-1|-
TGCAGCGTCGCACCCCGGGGGTGGGAGACCCAGTACTTC
CSVAPRGWETQYF
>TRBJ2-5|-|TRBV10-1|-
TGCGCCAGACCTCCAATTACAGGTCAAGAGACCCAGTACTTC
CARPPITGQETQYF
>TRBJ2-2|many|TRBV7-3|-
TGTGCCAGCAGCCCTGAGAGTCGATCCGGGGAGCTGTTTTTT
CASSPESRSGELFF
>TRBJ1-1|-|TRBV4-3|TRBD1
TGCGCCAGCAGCCAAGATCCGGGACAGGGTATAACTGAAGCTTTCTTT
CASSQDPGQGITEAFF
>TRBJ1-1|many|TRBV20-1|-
TGCAGTGCTAGAGTGCGACAGCATGAAGCTTTCTTT
CSARVRQHEAFF
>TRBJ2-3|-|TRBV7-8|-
TGTGCCAGCCGTAATGATGATACGCAGTATTTT
CASRNDDTQYF
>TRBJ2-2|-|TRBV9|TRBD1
TGTGCCAGCAGCGCTCGACAGGGGCCAGTCGGGGAGCTGTTTTTT
CASSARQGPVGELFF
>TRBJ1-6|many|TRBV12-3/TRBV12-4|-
TGTGCCAGCAGCTTCCCCGACAGCTCCTATAATTCACCCCTCCACTTT
CASSFPDSSYNSPLHF
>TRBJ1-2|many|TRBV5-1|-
TGCGCCAGCAGCTTGGGACAGGACTATAGTGGCTACACCTTC
CASSLGQDYSGYTF
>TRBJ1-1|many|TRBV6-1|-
TGTGCCAGCAGGGATACATCGACAAGGGGTCTTTTGAACACTGAAGCTTTCTTT
CASRDTSTRGLLNTEAFF
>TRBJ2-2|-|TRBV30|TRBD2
TGTGCCTGGAATGGCGGGGGGGCCAGAACCGGGGAGCTGTTTTTT
CAWNGGGARTGELFF
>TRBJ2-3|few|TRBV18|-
TGTGCCAGCTCACGTCGGCGACTCCCCACAGATACGCAGTATTTT
CASSRRRLPTDTQYF
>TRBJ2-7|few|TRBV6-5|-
TGTGCCAGCAGTTACGCCCCTAGCGACGCCTACGAGCAGTACTTC
CASSYAPSDAYEQYF
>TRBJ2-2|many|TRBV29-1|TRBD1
TGCAGCGTCAAGACAGGGGGCGGCTTACCCGGGGAGCTGTTTTTT
CSVKTGGGLPGELFF
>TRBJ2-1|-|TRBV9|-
TGTGCCAGCAGCGCGAACTCCCCTGAGCAGTTCTTC
CASSANSPEQFF
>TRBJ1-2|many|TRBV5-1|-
TGCGCCAGCAGCTTGGACAGGCCGAGGGCCTATGGCTACACCTTC
CASSLDRPRAYGYTF
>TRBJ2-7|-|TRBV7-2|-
TGTGCCAGCAGCTTAAGCAGGGACCACGAGCAGTACTTC
CASSLSRDHEQYF
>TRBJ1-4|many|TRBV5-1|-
TGCGCCAGCAAGGTGGAGTTCTCAACTAATGAAAAACTGTTTTTT
CASKVEFSTNEKLFF
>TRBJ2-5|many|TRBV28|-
TGTGCCAGCAGTTTATATAAGACCCAGTACTTC
CASSLYKTQYF
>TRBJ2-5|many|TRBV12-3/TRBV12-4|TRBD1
TGTGCCAGCAGAGGAGGACAGGGCAGGGTGTTGCGAGAGACCCAGTACTTC
CASRGGQGRVLRETQYF
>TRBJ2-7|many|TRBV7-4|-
TGTGCCAGCACCTACTCAGGGGCCGGCTACGAGCAGTACTTC
CASTYSGAGYEQYF
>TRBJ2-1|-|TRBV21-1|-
TGTGCCAGCAGCAAACGTCGGACATGTCGACACGAGCAGTTCTTC
CASSKRRTCRHEQFF
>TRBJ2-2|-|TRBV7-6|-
TGTGCCAGCAGCTTAGGTATAGGTTCTAACACCGGGGAGCTGTTTTTT
CASSLGIGSNTGELFF
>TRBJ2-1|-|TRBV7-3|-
TGTGCCAGCAGCTTAGGGGTTCAAAGCTCCTACAATGAGCAGTTCTTC
CASSLGVQSSYNEQFF
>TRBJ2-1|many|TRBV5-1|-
TGCGCCAGCAGCTCCCCGAGGGTATATAATGAGCAGTTCTTC
CASSSPRVYNEQFF